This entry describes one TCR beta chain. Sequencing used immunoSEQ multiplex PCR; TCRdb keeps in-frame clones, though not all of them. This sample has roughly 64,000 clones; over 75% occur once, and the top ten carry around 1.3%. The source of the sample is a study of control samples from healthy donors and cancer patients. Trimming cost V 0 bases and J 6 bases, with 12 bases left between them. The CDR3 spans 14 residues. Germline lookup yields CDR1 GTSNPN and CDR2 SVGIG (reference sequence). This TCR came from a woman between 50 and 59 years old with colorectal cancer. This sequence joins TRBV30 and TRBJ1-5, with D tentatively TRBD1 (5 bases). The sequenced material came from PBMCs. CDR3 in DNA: TGTGCCTGGAGTGTAATGGTCGGGGGTCAGCCCCAGCATTTT. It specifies CAWSVMVGGQPQHF. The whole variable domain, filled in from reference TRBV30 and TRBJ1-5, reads SQTIHQWPATLVQPVGSPLSLECTVEGTSNPNLYWYRQAAGRGLQLLFYSVGIGQISSEVPQNLSASRPQDRQFILSSKKLLLSDSGFYLCAWSVMVGGQPQHFGDGTRLSIL.